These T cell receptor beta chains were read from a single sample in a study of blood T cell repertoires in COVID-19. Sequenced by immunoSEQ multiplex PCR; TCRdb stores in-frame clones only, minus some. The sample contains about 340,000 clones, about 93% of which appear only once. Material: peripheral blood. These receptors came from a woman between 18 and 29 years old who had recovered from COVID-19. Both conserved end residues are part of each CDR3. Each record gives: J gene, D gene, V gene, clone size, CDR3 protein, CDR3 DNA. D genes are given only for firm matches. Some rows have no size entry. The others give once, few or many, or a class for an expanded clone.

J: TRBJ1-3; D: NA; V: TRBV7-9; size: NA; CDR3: CASSLDRARNTIYF; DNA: TGTGCCAGCAGCTTAGACAGGGCAAGAAACACCATATATTTT
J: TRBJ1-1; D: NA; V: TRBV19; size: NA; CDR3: CASSIGPVGLPLNTEAFF; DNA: TGTGCCAGTAGTATAGGTCCGGTGGGGCTCCCCTTGAACACTGAAGCTTTCTTT
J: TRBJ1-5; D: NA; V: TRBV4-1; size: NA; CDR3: CASSPGGVQPQHF; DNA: TGCGCCAGCAGCCCCGGAGGGGTTCAGCCCCAGCATTTT
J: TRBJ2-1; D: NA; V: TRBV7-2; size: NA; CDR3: CASGRPSVSGEQFF; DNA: TGTGCCAGCGGTAGGCCGTCGGTATCGGGTGAGCAGTTCTTC
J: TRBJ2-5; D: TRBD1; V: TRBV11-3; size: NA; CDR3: CASTRTGRETQYF; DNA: TGTGCCAGCACTCGGACAGGGCGGGAGACCCAGTACTTC
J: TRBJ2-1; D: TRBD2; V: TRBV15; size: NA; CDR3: CATSRDRPGGSEQFF; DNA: TGTGCCACCAGCAGAGATCGGCCGGGAGGGAGTGAGCAGTTCTTC
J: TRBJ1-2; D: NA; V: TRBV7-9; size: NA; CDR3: CASSLLQFGYTF; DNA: TGTGCCAGCAGCTTATTACAGTTCGGCTACACCTTC
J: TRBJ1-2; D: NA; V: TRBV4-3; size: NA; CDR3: CASSQVYRYNYGYTF; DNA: TGCGCCAGCAGCCAAGTTTACAGGTATAACTATGGCTACACCTTC
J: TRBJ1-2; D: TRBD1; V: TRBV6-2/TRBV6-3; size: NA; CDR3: CASSNPGQGYGYTF; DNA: TGTGCCAGCAGTAACCCGGGACAGGGCTATGGCTACACCTTC
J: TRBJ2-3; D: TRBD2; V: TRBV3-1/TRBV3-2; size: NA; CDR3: CASSQLAGGTDTQYF; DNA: TGTGCCAGCAGCCAACTAGCGGGAGGCACAGATACGCAGTATTTT
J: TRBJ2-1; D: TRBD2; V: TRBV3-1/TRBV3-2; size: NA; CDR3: CASSQDRLAGGLVDEQFF; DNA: TGTGCCAGCAGCCAAGATAGGCTAGCGGGAGGGCTGGTGGATGAGCAGTTCTTC
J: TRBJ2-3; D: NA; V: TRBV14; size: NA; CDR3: CASSQVGRGSTDTQYF; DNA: TGTGCCAGCAGCCAAGTGGGTAGGGGTAGCACAGATACGCAGTATTTT
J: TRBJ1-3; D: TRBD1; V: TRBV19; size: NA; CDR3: CATRPGQGGNTIYF; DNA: TGTGCCACGCGACCGGGACAGGGGGGAAACACCATATATTTT
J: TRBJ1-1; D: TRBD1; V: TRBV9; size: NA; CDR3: CASSAGGTVNTEAFF; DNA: TGTGCCAGCAGCGCTGGAGGGACAGTGAACACTGAAGCTTTCTTT
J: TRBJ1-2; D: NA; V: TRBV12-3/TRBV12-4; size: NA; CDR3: CASSFRGGYTF; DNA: TGTGCCAGCAGTTTTAGGGGAGGCTACACCTTC
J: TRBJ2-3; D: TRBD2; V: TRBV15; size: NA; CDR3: CATSRVRGSGRASDTQYF; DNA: TGTGCCACCAGCAGAGTGAGGGGTAGCGGGAGGGCATCAGATACGCAGTATTTT
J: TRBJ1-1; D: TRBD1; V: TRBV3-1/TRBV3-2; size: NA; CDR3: CASSQDRYRGGTEAFF; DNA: TGTGCCAGCAGCCAAGATCGCTACAGGGGGGGCACTGAAGCTTTCTTT
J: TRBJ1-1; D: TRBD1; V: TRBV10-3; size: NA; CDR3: CAINIGTDNTEAFF; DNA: TGTGCCATCAACATAGGGACAGATAACACTGAAGCTTTCTTT
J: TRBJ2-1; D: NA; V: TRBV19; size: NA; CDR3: CASSELRGSGDEQFF; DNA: TGTGCCAGTAGTGAACTCAGGGGAAGTGGCGATGAGCAGTTCTTC
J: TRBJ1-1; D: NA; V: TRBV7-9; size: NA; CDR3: CASSLGGIMNTEAFF; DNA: TGTGCCAGCAGCTTAGGAGGGATCATGAACACTGAAGCTTTCTTT
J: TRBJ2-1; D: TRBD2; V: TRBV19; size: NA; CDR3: CASSMSPSGSDEQFF; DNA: TGTGCCAGTAGTATGAGCCCTAGCGGGAGCGATGAGCAGTTCTTC
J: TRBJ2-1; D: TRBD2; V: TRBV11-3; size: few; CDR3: CASIRTSGSNEQFF; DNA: TGTGCCAGCATCAGGACTAGCGGGTCCAATGAGCAGTTCTTC
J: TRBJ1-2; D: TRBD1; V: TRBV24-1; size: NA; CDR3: CATSDPPGQSNYGYTF; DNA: TGTGCCACCAGTGATCCCCCGGGACAGTCTAACTATGGCTACACCTTC
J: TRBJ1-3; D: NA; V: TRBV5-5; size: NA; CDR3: CASSLRERDTIYF; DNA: TGTGCCAGCAGCTTGAGGGAGCGGGACACCATATATTTT
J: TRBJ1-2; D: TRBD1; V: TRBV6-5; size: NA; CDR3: CASSSRQGVFNYGYTF; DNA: TGTGCCAGCAGTTCCCGACAGGGGGTTTTTAACTATGGCTACACCTTC
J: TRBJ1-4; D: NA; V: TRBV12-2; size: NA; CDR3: CASRLQGGEKLFF; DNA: TGTGCAAGTCGCTTACAGGGAGGAGAAAAACTGTTTTTT
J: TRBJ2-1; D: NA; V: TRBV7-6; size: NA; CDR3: CASSPSGYEQFF; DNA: TGTGCCAGCAGCCCCAGCGGGTATGAGCAGTTCTTC
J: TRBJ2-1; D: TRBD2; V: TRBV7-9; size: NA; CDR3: CASSPPSGRNEQFF; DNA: TGTGCCAGCAGCCCCCCTAGCGGACGCAATGAGCAGTTCTTC
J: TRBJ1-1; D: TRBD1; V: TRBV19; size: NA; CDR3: CASSRDRGNTEAFF; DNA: TGTGCCAGTAGCCGGGACAGGGGGAACACTGAAGCTTTCTTT